This T cell receptor (beta chain) was identified during a study of CXCR3-negative and CXCR3-positive naive CD8 T cells. TRB cDNA libraries were made by UMI-labeled 5' RACE. Using the 5' RACE reads, TCRdb records one entry per CDR3 protein without DNA. This listing includes some 49,000 distinct CDR3 sequences. The specimen was naive CXCR3- CD8+ T cells from blood. The subset: CD45RO-CCR7+CD27+CD95- naive CD8+ T cells lacking CXCR3 (TNR3-). The sequence came from a human donor in good health. Some clones in this sample may be carry-over from other donors' samples.

The CDR3 reads CSVSGTSGDTQYF. This chain connects TRBV29-1 to TRBJ2-3. Per germline, CDR1 SQVTM and CDR2 ANQGSEA. The CDR3 has 13 amino acids.